The 7 T cell receptor beta chains reported below all come from one sample, sequenced in a study of cytomegalovirus exposure and HLA in healthy donors. Libraries were prepared by immunoSEQ multiplex PCR; TCRdb keeps only in-frame clonotypes and omits some of them. The sample yields around 120,000 clones, about 91% seen once. Sample: PBMCs. The receptors were gathered from a man aged 18 to 35 in good health and CMV-seronegative.

The J gene is TRBJ2-2, the V gene TRBV5-8; D perhaps matches TRBD2 (5 bases). This CDR3 contains 15 residues. CDR1 is SGHTS, CDR2 YDEGEE, per germline. V lost 2 bases to trimming and J lost 3 bases, with 11 bases between them. In nucleotides, the CDR3 is TGTGCCAGCAGCTTTGTGAGCGGACACACCGGGGAGCTGTTTTTT. Translated: CASSFVSGHTGELFF.

The V and J genes are TRBV11-2 and TRBJ2-7; TRBD1 is a possible D gene (5 bases). V was cut by 5 bases and J by 0 bases, with 17 bases left in between. The length of the CDR3 is 16 residues. Germline V CDR1 and CDR2: SGHAT, FQNNGV. CDR3 DNA: TGTGCCAGCAGCCACCGAACGCAGGGAACCTCCTACGAGCAGTACTTC. Protein product: CASSHRTQGTSYEQYF.

In its sample, this clone was seen once. The V gene is TRBV7-9, the J gene TRBJ2-5; 7 positions agree with TRBD1. The CDR3 consists of 15 residues. V lost 5 bases and J lost 5; bases outside the gene matches: 11. The germline gives CDR1 SEHNR, CDR2 FQNEAQ (reference sequence). DNA for the CDR3: TGTGCCAGCAGCCCGGGCGCAGGGGGATTGGAGACCCAGTACTTC. Translating gives CASSPGAGGLETQYF.

The chain uses TRBV19 and TRBJ1-5, with 12 nucleotides matching TRBD1. This CDR3 is built from 16 residues. The V and J ends lost 11 bases and 7 bases, in that order; junction bases with no gene match: 15. CDR1 is LNHDA and CDR2 is SQIVND in the germline V gene (reference sequence). The CDR3 spells CASSPGTGGALQPQHF. The DNA of the CDR3 is TGTGCCTCATCGCCCGGGACAGGGGGCGCGTTGCAGCCCCAGCATTTT.

In its sample, this clone was seen once. J is TRBJ2-1 and V is TRBV9; no reliable D call. The germline gives CDR1 SGDLS, CDR2 YYNGEE. The V gene lost 0 bases and the J gene lost 5 bases, with 9 bases spanning the gap. This CDR3 is 14 amino acids long. DNA of the CDR3: TGTGCCAGCAGCGTAGAGGCAGGAAACAATGAGCAGTTCTTC. The encoded protein is CASSVEAGNNEQFF.

The genes are TRBV6-5 and TRBJ1-1; D not certain. Germline V gene sequence: CDR1 MNHEY, CDR2 SVGAGI. This CDR3 is built from 14 residues. The V gene lost 6 bases and the J gene lost 0 bases, with 11 bases spanning the gap. This CDR3 is CASRVRHMNTEAFF. The CDR3 bases are TGTGCCAGCAGAGTCAGACACATGAACACTGAAGCTTTCTTT.

This chain uses TRBV15 with TRBJ1-1; D unresolved. V was clipped by 1 base and J by 3 bases, with 12 bases between them. The length of the CDR3 is 15 residues. Germline V lookup: CDR1 LNHNV, CDR2 YYDKDF (reference sequence). The CDR3 loop reads CATSRGGIRDTEAFF. The CDR3 DNA sequence: TGTGCCACCAGCAGAGGAGGGATTAGGGACACTGAAGCTTTCTTT.